This T cell receptor beta chain was observed in a study of T-cell memory formation after mild COVID-19. This clonotype was seen a handful of times. Its antigen is undetermined. CDR3 length: 12 residues. Germline CDR1 reads SEHNR; CDR2 reads FQNEAQ (reference sequence). Trimming took 5 bases from V and 14 from J; bases not matched to a gene: 5. The study, taken as a whole, reports: Largely, contracting CD4+ clones fell within CM and EM, and contracting CD8+ clones within EMRA. Several responding clones turned up in pre-infection memory, indicating that cross-reactive memory may have taken part. Balance between CD4 and CD8 was seen in clones contracting day 15 to 85, and a CD4+ lean was seen in later expanders.

Using constant-segment primers, 5'RACE produced TCR alpha and TCR beta cDNA libraries carrying sample barcodes and UMIs. Each CDR3 protein is one row after TCRdb ran MiXCR on the 5' RACE reads. The sample carries about 81,000 distinct CDR3 sequences, around a quarter recorded once. Sequences were obtained from PBMCs or a T cell subset sorted from them (not recorded which). The rearrangement joins TRBV7-9 to TRBJ1-6; 8 nucleotides match TRBD1. The clonotype was recovered from a man between 18 and 29 years old who had mild COVID-19 (a few samples of this study predate the infection). Cell type and time point are not known. Written as DNA, the CDR3 is TGTGCCAGCAGCCCAGACAGGGGTTCCCTCCACTTT. Its protein product is CASSPDRGSLHF.